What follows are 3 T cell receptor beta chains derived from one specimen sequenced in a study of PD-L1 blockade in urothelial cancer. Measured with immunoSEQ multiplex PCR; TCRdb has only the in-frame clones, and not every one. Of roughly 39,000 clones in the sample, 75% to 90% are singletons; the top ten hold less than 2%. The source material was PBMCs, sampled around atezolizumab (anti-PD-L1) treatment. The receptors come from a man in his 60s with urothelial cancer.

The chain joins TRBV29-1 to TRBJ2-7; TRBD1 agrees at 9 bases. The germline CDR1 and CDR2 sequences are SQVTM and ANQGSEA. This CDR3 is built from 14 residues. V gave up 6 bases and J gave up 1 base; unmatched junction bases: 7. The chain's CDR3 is CSVKTGGGSYEQYF. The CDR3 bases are TGCAGCGTCAAGACAGGGGGGGGTTCCTACGAGCAGTACTTC.

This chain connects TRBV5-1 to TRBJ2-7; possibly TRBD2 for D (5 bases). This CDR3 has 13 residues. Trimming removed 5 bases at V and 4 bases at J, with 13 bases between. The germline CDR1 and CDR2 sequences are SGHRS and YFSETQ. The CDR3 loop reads CASRTDRGYEQYF. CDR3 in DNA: TGCGCCAGCAGGACTGACCGCGGGTACGAGCAGTACTTC.

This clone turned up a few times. CDR3 nucleotides: TGTGCCAGCAGGGGCGGACAGCTCCTAAACACCATATATTTT. Amino acid sequence: CASRGGQLLNTIYF. V gene TRBV6-6 combines with J gene TRBJ1-3, with D tentatively TRBD1 (6 bases). Trimming took off 6 bases at V and 6 bases at J, with 15 bases between the two ends. Germline-derived CDR1 and CDR2 are MNHNY and SVGAGI (reference sequence). This CDR3 comprises 14 residues.